Below, 17 T cell receptor beta chains from the same sample are listed, as sequenced in a study of cytomegalovirus exposure and HLA in healthy donors. 13 Jbeta primers and 60 Vbeta primers were used for the PCR. Clones were read by immunoSEQ multiplex PCR, and TCRdb kept only the in-frame ones, dropping some. The table shows over 150,000 clones, with less than 85% occurring only once. Material: PBMCs. The receptors were gathered from a young man in good health and CMV-seropositive.

The rearrangement links TRBV7-3 to TRBJ2-6, with TRBD1 as a possible D gene (6 bases). Per the germline V gene, CDR1 is SGHTA and CDR2 is FQGTGA. The V end was cut by 5 bases, the J end by 0 bases, with 14 bases between. The length of the CDR3 is 17 residues. The CDR3 DNA is TGTGCCAGCAGCGCACAGGGCCTCAGCTCTGGGGCCAACGTCCTGACTTTC. This encodes CASSAQGLSSGANVLTF.

V usage is TRBV13 and J usage is TRBJ1-5, with a weak D call TRBD1 (5 bases). The CDR3 runs 15 residues. The V gene lost 3 bases and the J gene lost 0 bases, with 9 bases spanning the gap. In germline, CDR1 is PRHDT, CDR2 FYEKMQ (reference sequence). CDR3 sequence (DNA): TGTGCCAGCAGCTTGGGGCGGATTAGCAATCAGCCCCAGCATTTT. Translated, it gives CASSLGRISNQPQHF.

This chain uses TRBV7-8 with TRBJ2-5; the match to TRBD1 covers 7 bases. CDR3 length equals 16 residues. Trimming at V came to 4 bases and at J to 2 bases, leaving 10 bases not matched to a gene. Per germline, CDR1 SGHVS and CDR2 FQNEAQ. DNA of the CDR3: TGTGCCAGCAGCTATTCCGGGACAGTGTCACAAGAGACCCAGTACTTC. Its protein is CASSYSGTVSQETQYF.

This rearrangement joins TRBV29-1 to TRBJ2-1, with TRBD1 matching over 9 bases. This CDR3 has 13 amino acids. Looked up from germline, CDR1 is SQVTM and CDR2 is ANQGSEA. With 7 bases clipped from V and 5 bases from J, the junction kept 6 bases outside the gene matches. Written as DNA, the CDR3 is TGCAGCGGGGGGGGGACAGGGAACAATGAGCAGTTCTTC. Translating gives CSGGGTGNNEQFF.

This clone occurred once. The chain joins TRBV27 to TRBJ2-7; possibly TRBD1 for D (5 bases). Germline V gene data show CDR1 as MNHEY and CDR2 as SMNVEV (reference sequence). This CDR3 region has 15 residues. The V end lost 0 bases, the J end lost 0 bases, and 9 bases lay between the germline ends. The CDR3 DNA sequence: TGTGCCAGCAGTTTATCGACAGTTGGCTCCTACGAGCAGTACTTC. Its translation is CASSLSTVGSYEQYF.

Concerning this clone itself: The same CDR3 also results from other DNA sequences found in this sample. This chain uses TRBV2 with TRBJ1-2; D gene unclear. Germline assignment: CDR1 SNHLY and CDR2 FYNNEI. The CDR3 loop spans 13 amino acids. V was pared by 6 bases and J by 0 bases, with 8 bases between. The CDR3 DNA reads TGTGCCAGCAGCGGCACAGCTAACTATGGCTACACCTTC. Translated, it gives CASSGTANYGYTF.

The rearrangement joins TRBV18 to TRBJ1-5; perhaps TRBD1 as D (6 bases). The CDR3 runs 14 residues. Germline-derived CDR1 and CDR2 are KGHSH and LQKENI. V was cut by 3 bases and J by 6 bases, with 12 bases left in between. CDR3 DNA sequence: TGTGCCAGCTCACCCGAGACAGGCGCTCAGCCCCAGCATTTT. It encodes CASSPETGAQPQHF.

The chain links TRBV9 to TRBJ2-2; D might be TRBD2 (7 bases). Germline CDR1 and CDR2: SGDLS and YYNGEE. Trimming removed 5 bases at V and 6 bases at J, with 11 bases between. This CDR3 has 13 residues. The chain's CDR3 is CASRGGDPGELFF. CDR3 DNA sequence: TGTGCCAGCAGAGGGGGGGACCCCGGGGAGCTGTTTTTT.

This rearrangement joins TRBV30 to TRBJ2-1; tentatively, D is TRBD2 (6 bases). The CDR3 is made up of 10 amino acids. The V gene's germline CDR1 is GTSNPN and CDR2 SVGIG (reference sequence). With 5 bases removed from V and 7 bases from J, the gap between germline ends came to 6 bases. CDR3 DNA sequence: TGTGCCTGGGGGGGGAATGAGCAGTTCTTC. Its protein is CAWGGNEQFF.

The J gene is TRBJ2-1, the V gene TRBV7-9, with 10 positions matching TRBD2. Looked up from germline, CDR1 is SEHNR and CDR2 is FQNEAQ (reference sequence). With 8 bases clipped from V and 9 bases from J, the junction kept 1 base outside the gene matches. This CDR3 comprises 11 residues. CDR3 DNA: TGTGCCAGCGGACTAGCGGCTGAGCAGTTCTTC. Its translation is CASGLAAEQFF.

The chain carries TRBV10-3 and TRBJ2-1, with 7 bases lining up with TRBD2. CDR1 is ENHRY and CDR2 is SYGVKD in the germline V gene. This CDR3 has 15 amino acids. Losses at the gene ends were 0 bases for V and 7 bases for J; bases not matched to a gene: 6. The CDR3 nucleotides are TGTGCCATCAGTGAGTCGAGGGAGGGCCGAAATGAGCAGTTCTTC. Protein sequence: CAISESREGRNEQFF.

The CDR3 spells CASSSWSSGANEQFF. CDR3 DNA sequence: TGTGCCAGCTCTTCGTGGTCCAGCGGGGCTAATGAGCAGTTCTTC. The chain has TRBV18 and TRBJ2-1; 7 positions agree with TRBD2. CDR1 and CDR2 (germline): KGHSH, LQKENI. The CDR3 is made up of 15 amino acids. The V and J ends lost 6 bases and 7 bases, in that order; junction bases with no gene match: 12. The complete variable domain, with remaining parts taken from reference TRBV18 and TRBJ2-1, reads NAGVMQNPRHLVRRRGQEARLRCSPMKGHSHVYWYRQLPEEGLKFMVYLQKENIIDESGMPKERFSAEFPKEGPSILRIQQVVRGDSAAYFCASSSWSSGANEQFFGPGTRLTVL.

Only one count was recorded for this clone. The genes are TRBV5-1 and TRBJ1-1; 7 bases are shared with TRBD1. Germline CDR1 reads SGHRS; CDR2 reads YFSETQ. There are 14 residues in the CDR3. J was trimmed by 1 base and V by 4 bases; bases with no gene match: 4. The CDR3 coding sequence is TGCGCCAGCAGCCCCGACAGGGCGAACACTGAAGCTTTCTTT. Translating it yields CASSPDRANTEAFF.

This chain connects TRBV9 to TRBJ2-7; 9 bases are shared with TRBD2. CDR1 SGDLS and CDR2 YYNGEE come from the germline V gene. The CDR3 is 15 residues long. V was pared by 4 bases and J by 2 bases, with 7 bases of the junction left unmatched. The CDR3 sequence is CASSPLGGGAYEQYF. CDR3 coding DNA: TGTGCCAGCAGCCCCCTGGGCGGGGGGGCCTACGAGCAGTACTTC.

This clone was detected only a few times. The same CDR3 also results from other DNA sequences found in this sample. This rearrangement joins TRBV7-9 to TRBJ2-2, with 7 bases lining up with TRBD2. The CDR3 has 16 amino acids. The germline CDR1 and CDR2 sequences are SEHNR and FQNEAQ (reference sequence). V trimming: 0 bases; J trimming: 3 bases; junction bases outside the gene matches: 4. The CDR3 nucleotides are TGTGCCAGCAGCTTAGCGCGTAGCGGGTACACCGGGGAGCTGTTTTTT. This sequence encodes CASSLARSGYTGELFF.

The V call is TRBV7-2, the J call TRBJ2-3, with unresolved D. The length of the CDR3 is 13 residues. In germline, CDR1 is SGHTA, CDR2 FQGNSA. Trimming removed 0 bases from V and 2 bases from J, with 3 bases in between. In DNA form, the CDR3 reads TGTGCCAGCAGCTTAGCCCTCACAGATACGCAGTATTTT. Its protein is CASSLALTDTQYF.

The chain carries TRBV6-5 and TRBJ2-4, with 7 bases fitting TRBD1. This CDR3 contains 11 residues. The junction had 4 bases not matched to a gene; V was cut back by 6 bases and J by 11 bases. The V gene's germline CDR1 is MNHEY and CDR2 SVGAGI. The CDR3 sequence is CASSKGTVQYF. The DNA for the CDR3 is TGTGCCAGCAGCAAGGGGACAGTTCAGTACTTC.